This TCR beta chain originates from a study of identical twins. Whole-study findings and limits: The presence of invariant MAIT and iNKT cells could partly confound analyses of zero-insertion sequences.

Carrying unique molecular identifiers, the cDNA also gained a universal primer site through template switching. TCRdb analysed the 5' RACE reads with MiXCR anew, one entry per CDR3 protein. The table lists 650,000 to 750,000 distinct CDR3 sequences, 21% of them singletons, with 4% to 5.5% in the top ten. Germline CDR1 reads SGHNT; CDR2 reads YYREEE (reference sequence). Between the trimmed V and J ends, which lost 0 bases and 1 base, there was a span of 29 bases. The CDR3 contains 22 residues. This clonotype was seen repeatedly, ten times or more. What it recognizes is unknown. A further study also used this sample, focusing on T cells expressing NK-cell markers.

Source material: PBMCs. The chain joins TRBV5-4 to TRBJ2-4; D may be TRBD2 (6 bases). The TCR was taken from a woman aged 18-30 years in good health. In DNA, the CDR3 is TGTGCCAGCAGCTTGGTCCCCGAAACGGGCGGGGTACATCGTGCGGCCAAAAACATTCAGTACTTC. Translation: CASSLVPETGGVHRAAKNIQYF.